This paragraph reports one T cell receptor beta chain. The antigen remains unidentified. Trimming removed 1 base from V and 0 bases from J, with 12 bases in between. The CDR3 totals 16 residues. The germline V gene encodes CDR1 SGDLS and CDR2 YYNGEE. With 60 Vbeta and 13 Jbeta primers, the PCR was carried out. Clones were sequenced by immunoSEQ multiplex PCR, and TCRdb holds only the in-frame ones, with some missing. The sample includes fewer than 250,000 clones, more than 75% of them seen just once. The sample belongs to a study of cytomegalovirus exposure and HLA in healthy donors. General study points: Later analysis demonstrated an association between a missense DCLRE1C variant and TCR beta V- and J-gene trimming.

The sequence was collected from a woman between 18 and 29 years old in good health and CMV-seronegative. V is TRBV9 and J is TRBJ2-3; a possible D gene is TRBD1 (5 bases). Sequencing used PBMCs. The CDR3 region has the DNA TGTGCCAGCAGCGTAAAGGGGCGGATTAGCACAGATACGCAGTATTTT. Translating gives CASSVKGRISTDTQYF.